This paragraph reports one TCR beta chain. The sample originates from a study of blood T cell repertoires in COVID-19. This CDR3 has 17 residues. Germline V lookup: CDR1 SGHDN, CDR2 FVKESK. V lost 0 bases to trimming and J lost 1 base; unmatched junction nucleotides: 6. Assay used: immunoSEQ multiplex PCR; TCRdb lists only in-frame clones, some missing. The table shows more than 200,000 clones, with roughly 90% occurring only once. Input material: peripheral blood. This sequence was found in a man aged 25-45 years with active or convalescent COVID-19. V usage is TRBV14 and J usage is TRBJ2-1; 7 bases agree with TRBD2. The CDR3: CASSQEGGLVSYNEQFF. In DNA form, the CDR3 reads TGTGCCAGCAGCCAAGAAGGAGGACTAGTGTCCTACAATGAGCAGTTCTTC.